This TCR beta chain was observed in a study of cytomegalovirus exposure and HLA in healthy donors. Study observations and caveats: With DRB1 most and HLA-C fewest, TCR association rates differed between HLA loci in a later analysis. There were over 150 TCR beta chains listed as cytomegalovirus-associated. A previous analysis found most TCR beta V segments productive roughly 90% or roughly 30% of the time. An Asian-associated ancestry cluster reportedly showed fewer N-insertions than the approximately 690-donor mean in a later analysis.

Comments on this clone: Its antigen is currently unknown.

Amplification used 60 Vbeta primers and 13 Jbeta primers. The repertoire was sequenced with immunoSEQ multiplex PCR; TCRdb's copy has only in-frame clones and lacks some. The sample has about 80,000 clones, around 80% seen once; the top ten hold over 2%. The CDR3 is 15 amino acids. Germline CDR1 is LNHDA and CDR2 is SQIVND (reference sequence). V lost 6 bases to trimming and J lost 9 bases, with 18 bases between them. The chain couples TRBV19 to TRBJ1-6; a possible D gene is TRBD1 (6 bases). The specimen was PBMCs. The TCR sequence derives from a man younger than 45 in good health and CMV-seronegative. Here the CDR3 DNA reads TGTGCCAGTAGCCCCCGCAGGGGCGTCGGTTCACCCCTCCACTTT. Translated: CASSPRRGVGSPLHF.